This T cell receptor beta chain was recovered during a study of post-analysis software for immune sequencing data. This clonotype was detected a few times. Its antigen is not identified. Germline V gene lookup returns CDR1 MNHNY and CDR2 SVGAGI (reference sequence). The CDR3 sequence is 13 residues long. V lost 6 bases and J lost 9; bases outside the gene matches: 8. Findings of the study overall: Compared with controls, patients had more of about five TRBV segments, including TRBV5-6, TRBV5-1 and TRBV20-1. There was significantly lower normalized Chao1 diversity in multiple sclerosis patients than in controls.

cDNA libraries of TCR beta carried unique molecular identifiers. From the PCR reads, TCRdb called clonotypes with MiXCR, one entry per CDR3 protein. The data contain over 150,000 distinct CDR3 sequences, about 30% of them singletons. Sequenced material: blood. This TCR was recovered from a girl aged 10-17 years with multiple sclerosis. The chain couples TRBV6-6 to TRBJ1-1; 9 bases match TRBD1. CDR3 bases: TGTGCCAGCAGCCCGGGACAGGGAAGTCAAGCTTTCTTT. Protein product: CASSPGQGSQAFF.